Reported below is one TCR beta chain. Other DNA sequences in this specimen translate into the identical CDR3. Profiling relied on immunoSEQ multiplex PCR, and the TCRdb table lists in-frame clones only, not all of them. The profile shows more than 1,200,000 clones, about 98.5% of them singletons. This entry comes from a study of shared clonotypes between healthy human individuals. The CDR3 length is 14 residues. Trimming removed 0 bases from V and 2 bases from J, with 7 bases in between. CDR1 and CDR2 from the germline V gene are SGHRS and YFSETQ. This receptor was identified in a man between 25 and 39 years old in good health. Sequencing was performed on naive CD4+ T cells sorted from blood. Documented subset: CD45RA+ positively selected. This chain links TRBV5-1 with TRBJ2-3; D is unclear. CDR3 region: CASSLGQYTDTQYF. CDR3 nucleotide sequence: TGCGCCAGCAGCTTGGGGCAGTACACAGATACGCAGTATTTT.